The 20 T cell receptor beta chains reported below all come from one sample, sequenced in a study of regulatory T cells in long-lasting Graves disease. In building TCR beta libraries, iRepertoire HTBI primers were used together with Arm-PCR of CDR3 regions. In TCRdb, the multiplex PCR reads were re-called with MiXCR into one record per CDR3 protein. The table has roughly 420,000 distinct CDR3 sequences, roughly 15% seen once. Time point described: newly diagnosed GD, antithyroid drugs for less than 3 months. Researchers made the TCR library from RNA that was extracted from PBMCs. This sample was also put to use in a study of T cells in Graves' hyperthyroidism and ophthalmopathy.

This specimen consisted of peripheral blood mononuclear cells (PBMCs), obtained at new diagnosis, from a patient treated with antithyroid drugs. These receptors originate from a woman in her late teens or twenties with Graves disease.

The chain links TRBV27 to TRBJ2-2; TRBD2 agrees at 10 bases. CDR3 length: 14 amino acids. V dropped 6 bases and J dropped 8; count of bases not matched to a gene: 6. Germline lookup yields CDR1 MNHEY and CDR2 SMNVEV (reference sequence). The CDR3 loop is CASSLAGAAGELFF. CDR3 sequence (DNA): TGTGCCAGCAGCCTAGCGGGAGCTGCAGGGGAGCTGTTTTTT.

The genes are TRBV19 and TRBJ1-2; 7 bases map to TRBD1. Germline CDR1 LNHDA, CDR2 SQIVND (reference sequence). The CDR3 has 13 amino acids. V lost 6 bases, J lost 6 bases, and 7 bases stayed unmatched. The chain's CDR3 is CASRFGQANGYTF. The CDR3 DNA is TGTGCCAGTAGATTCGGACAGGCGAATGGCTACACCTTC.

This clonotype was recorded at least ten times. The chain has TRBV12-3 or TRBV12-4 and TRBJ2-5; TRBD2 matches 9 bases. Losses at the gene ends were 6 bases for V and 3 bases for J; bases not matched to a gene: 14. The CDR3 spans 17 residues. The CDR3 here is CASRMGRLAGREETQYF. As DNA, the CDR3 is TGTGCCAGCAGGATGGGGCGTCTAGCGGGACGGGAAGAGACCCAGTACTTC.

The chain recombines TRBV11-2 with TRBJ2-7; 10 positions match TRBD1. Per the germline V gene, CDR1 is SGHAT and CDR2 is FQNNGV. The trim removed 6 bases at V and 5 bases at J, leaving 7 bases unmatched. The CDR3 runs to 14 residues. CDR3 nucleotides: TGTGCCAGCAGAAGTCCCGGGACAGGGGACGAGCAGTACTTC. Translating it yields CASRSPGTGDEQYF.

This chain uses TRBV6-1 with TRBJ2-7, with unresolved D. This CDR3 spans 15 amino acids. Germline-derived CDR1 and CDR2 are MNHNS and SASEGT. Trimming stripped 4 bases from V and 2 bases from J, with 15 bases between. The CDR3 region is CASSAPRAPAYEQYF. CDR3 bases: TGTGCCAGCAGTGCCCCCCGGGCACCGGCCTACGAGCAGTACTTC.

This clonotype has more than one count but fewer than ten. J is TRBJ1-5 and V is TRBV20-1, with 7 bases lining up with TRBD1. The ends lost 6 bases at V and 4 bases at J; junction bases unmatched: 9. Looked up from germline, CDR1 is DFQATT and CDR2 is SNEGSKA (reference sequence). This CDR3 contains 14 residues. CDR3 nucleotide sequence: TGCAGTGCAAAACTGACAGGGTCTAATCAGCCCCAGCATTTT. It is translated as CSAKLTGSNQPQHF.

The rearrangement uses TRBV11-2 and TRBJ2-7, with 9 bases matching TRBD1. Per the germline V gene, CDR1 is SGHAT and CDR2 is FQNNGV. With V trimmed by 5 bases and J by 2 bases, 13 bases remained unmatched. The CDR3 sequence is 17 residues long. CDR3 loop: CASSPTTGTGIPYEQYF. CDR3 nucleotide sequence: TGTGCCAGCAGCCCAACTACCGGGACAGGGATTCCCTACGAGCAGTACTTC.

This clonotype was observed a few times. The chain links TRBV6-5 to TRBJ2-1, with unresolved D. The DNA end is a closer match to TRBJ2-5, so the J assignment may be wrong. From germline, CDR1 is MNHEY and CDR2 SVGAGI. The CDR3 totals 12 residues. CDR3 amino acids: CASSYSPETQYF. In nucleotides, the CDR3 is TGTGCCAGCAGTTACTCTCCAGAGACCCAGTACTTC.

This clonotype was recorded at least ten times. V and J are TRBV7-2 and TRBJ2-4, with D possibly matching TRBD2 (7 bases). From germline, CDR1 is SGHTA and CDR2 FQGNSA. The CDR3 has 14 amino acids. Trimming cost V 7 bases and J 3 bases, with 13 bases left between them. The CDR3 region is CASTKGGGKNIQYF. The CDR3 nucleotides read TGTGCCAGCACCAAAGGGGGGGGCAAAAACATTCAGTACTTC.

The table lists this clonotype with a few counts. The genes are TRBV18 and TRBJ2-1, with D perhaps assigned TRBD1 or TRBD2 (6 bases each). The V end was cut by 4 bases, the J end by 9 bases, with 19 bases between. The CDR3 runs to 15 residues. The germline V gene encodes CDR1 KGHSH and CDR2 LQKENI. CDR3 residues: CASSHREPGAGEQFF. The CDR3 nucleotides are TGTGCCAGCTCACATCGGGAGCCAGGGGCGGGTGAGCAGTTCTTC.

The genes are TRBV19 and TRBJ2-2, with TRBD2 as a possible D gene (5 bases). CDR1 and CDR2 from the germline V gene are LNHDA and SQIVND (reference sequence). V lost 1 base to trimming and J lost 5 bases, with 8 bases between them. The CDR3 totals 14 residues. This CDR3 is CASSIARGTGELFF. The CDR3 DNA reads as TGTGCCAGTAGTATAGCACGGGGTACCGGGGAGCTGTTTTTT.

This rearrangement joins TRBV5-1 to TRBJ1-4, with 7 bases fitting TRBD1. This CDR3 spans 16 amino acids. J gave up 4 bases and V 2 bases, and 8 bases lay outside the gene matches. CDR1 and CDR2 (germline): SGHRS, YFSETQ. In DNA, the CDR3 is TGCGCCAGCAGCTTCGGCCGGGACAGCCGTAATGAAAAACTGTTTTTT. Amino acid sequence: CASSFGRDSRNEKLFF.

This clonotype was detected only a few times. The rearrangement links TRBV6-2 or TRBV6-3 to TRBJ2-5; tentatively, D is TRBD2 (6 bases). The CDR3 has 15 amino acids. The germline CDR1 and CDR2 sequences are MNHEY and SVGEGT. Trimming removed 5 bases at V and 9 bases at J, with 22 bases between. The CDR3 is CASSNFGTYPGAQYF. The CDR3 bases are TGTGCCAGCAGTAATTTTGGGACGTATCCGGGGGCCCAGTACTTC.

In this sample, this clonotype turned up many times. J is TRBJ2-3 and V is TRBV28; D remains ambiguous. Trimming removed 5 bases from V and 2 bases from J, with 17 bases in between. The CDR3 has 16 residues. Germline CDR1 and CDR2: MDHEN and SYDVKM. The CDR3 bases are TGTGCCAGCAGTCGTATCATCCCTCTCTACACAGATACGCAGTATTTT. Its protein is CASSRIIPLYTDTQYF.

The V and J genes are TRBV12-3 or TRBV12-4 and TRBJ2-5; D might be TRBD1 (6 bases). Trimming took off 5 bases at V and 5 bases at J, with 12 bases between the two ends. This CDR3 is built from 13 residues. In DNA, the CDR3 is TGTGCCAGCAGTCGGCAGGGGTGGGAGACCCAGTACTTC. Its translation is CASSRQGWETQYF.

This clonotype was recorded a few times. This sequence joins TRBV5-5 and TRBJ2-3; 7 bases map to TRBD2. The DNA end lines up better with TRBJ2-5; the J call may be wrong. The CDR3 runs 16 residues. Looked up from germline, CDR1 is SGHKS and CDR2 is YYEKEE (reference sequence). CDR3 in DNA: TGTGCCAGCAGCTTGGTGCTGGGGGAGGGACGGGAGACCCAGTACTTC. Its protein is CASSLVLGEGRETQYF.

This clonotype was seen only once. This chain joins TRBV20-1 and TRBJ2-5; the match to TRBD2 covers 8 bases. This CDR3 is 12 amino acids long. The ends lost 4 bases at V and 5 bases at J; junction bases unmatched: 3. Germline V CDR1 and CDR2: DFQATT, SNEGSKA (reference sequence). The chain's CDR3 is CSATSGSETQYF. The CDR3 bases are TGCAGTGCTACGAGCGGGAGTGAGACCCAGTACTTC.

In this sample, this clonotype turned up many times. The chain recombines TRBV7-2 with TRBJ2-1; no reliable D call. This CDR3 is 13 amino acids long. V dropped 1 base and J dropped 8 bases, with 9 bases sitting between them. CDR1 and CDR2 (germline): SGHTA, FQGNSA. For the CDR3, the DNA is TGTGCCAGCAGCTTAGGGCCCCGGGATGAGCAGTTCTTC. This gives the protein CASSLGPRDEQFF.

This clonotype appeared many times. V gene TRBV7-9 combines with J gene TRBJ1-1; 10 positions match TRBD1. This CDR3 spans 16 amino acids. Germline V CDR1 and CDR2: SEHNR, FQNEAQ (reference sequence). With 4 bases clipped from V and 4 bases from J, the junction kept 9 bases outside the gene matches. As DNA, the CDR3 is TGTGCCAGCAGCTCAACCGACAGGGGGCTTGGCACTGAAGCTTTCTTT. It yields the protein CASSSTDRGLGTEAFF.

This clonotype showed up just a few times. The chain couples TRBV2 to TRBJ2-5; 8 bases match TRBD2. Looked up from germline, CDR1 is SNHLY and CDR2 is FYNNEI. The CDR3 contains 12 residues. J was trimmed by 4 bases and V by 10 bases; bases with no gene match: 5. CDR3 region: CATGREVETQYF. For the CDR3, the DNA is TGTGCCACCGGGCGGGAGGTAGAGACCCAGTACTTC.